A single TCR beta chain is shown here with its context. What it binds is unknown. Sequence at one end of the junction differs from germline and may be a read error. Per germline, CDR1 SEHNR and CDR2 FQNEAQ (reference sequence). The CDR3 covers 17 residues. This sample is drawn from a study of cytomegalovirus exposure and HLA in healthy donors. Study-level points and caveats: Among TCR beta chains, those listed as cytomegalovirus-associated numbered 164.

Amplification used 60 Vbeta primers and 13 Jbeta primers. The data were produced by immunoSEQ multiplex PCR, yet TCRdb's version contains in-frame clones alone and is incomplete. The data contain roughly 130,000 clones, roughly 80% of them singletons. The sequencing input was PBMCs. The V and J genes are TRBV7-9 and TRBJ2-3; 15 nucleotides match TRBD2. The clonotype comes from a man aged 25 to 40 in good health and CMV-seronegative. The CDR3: CSSSLGSGTSGRDTQYF. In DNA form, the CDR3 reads TGTTCCAGCAGCTTAGGATCCGGGACTAGCGGGAGGGATACGCAGTATTTT.